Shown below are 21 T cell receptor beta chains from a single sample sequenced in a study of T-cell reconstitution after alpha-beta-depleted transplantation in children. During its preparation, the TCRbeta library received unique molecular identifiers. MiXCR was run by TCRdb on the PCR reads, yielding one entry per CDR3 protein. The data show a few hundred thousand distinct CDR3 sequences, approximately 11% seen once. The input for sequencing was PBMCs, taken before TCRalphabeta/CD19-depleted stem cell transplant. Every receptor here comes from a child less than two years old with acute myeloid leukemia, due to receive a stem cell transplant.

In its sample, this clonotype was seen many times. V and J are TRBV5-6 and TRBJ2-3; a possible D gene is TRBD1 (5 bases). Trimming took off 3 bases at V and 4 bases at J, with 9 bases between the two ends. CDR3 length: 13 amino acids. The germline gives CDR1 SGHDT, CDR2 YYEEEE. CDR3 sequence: CASSSTVADTQYF. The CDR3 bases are TGTGCCAGCAGCTCGACAGTCGCAGATACGCAGTATTTT.

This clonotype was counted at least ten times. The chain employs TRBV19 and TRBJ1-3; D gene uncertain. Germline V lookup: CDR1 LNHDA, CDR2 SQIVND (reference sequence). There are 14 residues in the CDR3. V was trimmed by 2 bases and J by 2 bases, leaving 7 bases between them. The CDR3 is CASSIMGTGNTIYF. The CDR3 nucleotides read TGTGCCAGTAGTATAATGGGGACTGGAAACACCATATATTTT.

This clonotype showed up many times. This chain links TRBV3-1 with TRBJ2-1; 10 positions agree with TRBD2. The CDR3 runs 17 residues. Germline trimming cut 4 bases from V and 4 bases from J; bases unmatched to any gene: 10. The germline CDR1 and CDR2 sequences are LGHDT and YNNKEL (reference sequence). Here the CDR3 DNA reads TGTGCCAGCAGCCCCCAAGGACTAGCGGATCGATACAATGAGCAGTTCTTC. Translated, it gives CASSPQGLADRYNEQFF.

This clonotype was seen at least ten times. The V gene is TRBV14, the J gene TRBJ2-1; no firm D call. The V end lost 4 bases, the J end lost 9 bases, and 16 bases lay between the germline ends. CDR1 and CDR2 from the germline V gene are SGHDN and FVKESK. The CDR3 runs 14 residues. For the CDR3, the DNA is TGTGCCAGCAGCCCTAGTCTCGTTGGGTTTGAGCAGTTCTTC. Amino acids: CASSPSLVGFEQFF.

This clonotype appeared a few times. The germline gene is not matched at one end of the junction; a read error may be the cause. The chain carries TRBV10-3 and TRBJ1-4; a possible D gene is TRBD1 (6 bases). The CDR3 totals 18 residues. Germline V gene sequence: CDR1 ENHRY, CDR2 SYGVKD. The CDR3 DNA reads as TGTGCCCTCAGTTTATTAGGGGGAGAGGGGGAAGAGAATGAAAAACTGTTTTTT. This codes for CALSLLGGEGEENEKLFF.

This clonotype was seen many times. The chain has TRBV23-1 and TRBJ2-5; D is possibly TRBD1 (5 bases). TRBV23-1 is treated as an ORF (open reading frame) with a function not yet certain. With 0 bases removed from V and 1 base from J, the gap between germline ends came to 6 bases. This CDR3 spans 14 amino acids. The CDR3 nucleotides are TGCGCCAGCAGTCAATCGACAGCCCAAGAGACCCAGTACTTC. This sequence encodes CASSQSTAQETQYF.

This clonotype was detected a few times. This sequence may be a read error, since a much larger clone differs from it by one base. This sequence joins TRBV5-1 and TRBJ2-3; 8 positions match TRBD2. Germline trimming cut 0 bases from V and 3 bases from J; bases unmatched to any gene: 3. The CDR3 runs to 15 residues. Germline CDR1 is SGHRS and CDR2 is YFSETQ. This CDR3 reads CASSLGRLATDTQYF. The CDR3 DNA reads TGCGCCAGCAGCTTGGGGAGACTAGCGACAGATACGCAGTATTTT.

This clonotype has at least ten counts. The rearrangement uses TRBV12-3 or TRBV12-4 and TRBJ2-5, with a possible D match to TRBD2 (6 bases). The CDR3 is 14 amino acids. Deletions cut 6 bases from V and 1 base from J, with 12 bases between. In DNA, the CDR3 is TGTGCCAGCAGCTCCTGGCGGGGCCAAGAGACCCAGTACTTC. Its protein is CASSSWRGQETQYF.

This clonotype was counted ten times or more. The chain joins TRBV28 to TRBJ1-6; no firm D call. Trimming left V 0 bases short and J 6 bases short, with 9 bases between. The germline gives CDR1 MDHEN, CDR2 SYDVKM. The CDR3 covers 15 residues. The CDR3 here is CASSLWEGSNSPLHF. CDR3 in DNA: TGTGCCAGCAGTTTATGGGAAGGGTCTAATTCACCCCTCCACTTT.

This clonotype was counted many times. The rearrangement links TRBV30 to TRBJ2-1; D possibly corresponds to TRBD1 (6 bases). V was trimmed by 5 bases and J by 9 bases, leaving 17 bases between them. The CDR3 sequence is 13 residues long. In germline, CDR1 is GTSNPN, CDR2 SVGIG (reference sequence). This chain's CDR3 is CAWSRGAGAEQFF. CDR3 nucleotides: TGTGCCTGGTCCAGGGGCGCCGGGGCTGAGCAGTTCTTC.

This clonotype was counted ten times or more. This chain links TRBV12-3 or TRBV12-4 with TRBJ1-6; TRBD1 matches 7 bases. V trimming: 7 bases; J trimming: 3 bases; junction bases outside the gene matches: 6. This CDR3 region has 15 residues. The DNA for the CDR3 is TGTGCCAGCAAGGGGGCAAATAACTATAATTCACCCCTCCACTTT. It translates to CASKGANNYNSPLHF.

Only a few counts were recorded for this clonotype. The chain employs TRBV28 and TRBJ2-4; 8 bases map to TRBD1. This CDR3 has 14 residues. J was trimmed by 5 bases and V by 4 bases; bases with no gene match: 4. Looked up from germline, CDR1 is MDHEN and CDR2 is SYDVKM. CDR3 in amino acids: CASSSGQGQNIQYF. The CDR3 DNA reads TGTGCCAGCAGTTCAGGACAGGGCCAAAACATTCAGTACTTC.

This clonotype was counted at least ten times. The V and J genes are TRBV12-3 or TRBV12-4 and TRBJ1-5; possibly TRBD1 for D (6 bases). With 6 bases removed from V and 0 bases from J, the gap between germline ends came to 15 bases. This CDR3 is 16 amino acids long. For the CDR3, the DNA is TGTGCCAGCAGCCCCCGAGGGGGATATAGCAATCAGCCCCAGCATTTT. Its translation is CASSPRGGYSNQPQHF.

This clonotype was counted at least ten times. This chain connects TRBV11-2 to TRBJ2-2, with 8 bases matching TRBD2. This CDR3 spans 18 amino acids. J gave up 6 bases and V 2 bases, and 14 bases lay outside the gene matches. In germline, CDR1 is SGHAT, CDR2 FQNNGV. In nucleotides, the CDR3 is TGTGCCAGCAGCTTATTTCCGGGACTAGGAAGCGTGGCCGGGGAGCTGTTTTTT. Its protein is CASSLFPGLGSVAGELFF.

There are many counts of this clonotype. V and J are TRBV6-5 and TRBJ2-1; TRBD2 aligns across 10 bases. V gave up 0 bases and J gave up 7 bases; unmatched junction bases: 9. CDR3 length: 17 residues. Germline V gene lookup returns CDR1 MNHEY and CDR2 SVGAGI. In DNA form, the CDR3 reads TGTGCCAGCAGTTACTCCTTTAGCGGGGGGTTGGTGAATGAGCAGTTCTTC. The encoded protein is CASSYSFSGGLVNEQFF.

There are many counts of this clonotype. CDR3 in DNA: TGTGCCAGCAGCTCGAGCTTCGGGGTGAAAGAAGAGACCCAGTACTTC. Its protein is CASSSSFGVKEETQYF. V gene TRBV5-6 combines with J gene TRBJ2-5; D might be TRBD2 (5 bases). The CDR3 runs to 16 residues. V was clipped by 3 bases and J by 3 bases, with 18 bases between them. In germline, CDR1 is SGHDT, CDR2 YYEEEE.

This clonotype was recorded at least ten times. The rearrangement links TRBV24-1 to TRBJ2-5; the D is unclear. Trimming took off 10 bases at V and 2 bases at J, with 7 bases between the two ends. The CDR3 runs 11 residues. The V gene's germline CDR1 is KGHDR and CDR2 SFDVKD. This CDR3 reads CATSWQETQYF. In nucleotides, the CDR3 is TGTGCCACGAGTTGGCAAGAGACCCAGTACTTC.

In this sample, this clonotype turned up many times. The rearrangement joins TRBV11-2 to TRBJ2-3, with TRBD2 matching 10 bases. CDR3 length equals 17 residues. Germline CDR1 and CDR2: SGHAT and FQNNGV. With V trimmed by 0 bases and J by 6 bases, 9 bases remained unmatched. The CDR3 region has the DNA TGTGCCAGCAGCTTAGAGGCTAGCGGGAGAGCGGGGGATACGCAGTATTTT. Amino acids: CASSLEASGRAGDTQYF. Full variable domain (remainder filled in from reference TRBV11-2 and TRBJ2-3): EAGVAQSPRYKIIEKRQSVAFWCNPISGHATLYWYQQILGQGPKLLIQFQNNGVVDDSQLPKDRFSAERLKGVDSTLKIQPAKLEDSAVYLCASSLEASGRAGDTQYFGPGTRLTVL.

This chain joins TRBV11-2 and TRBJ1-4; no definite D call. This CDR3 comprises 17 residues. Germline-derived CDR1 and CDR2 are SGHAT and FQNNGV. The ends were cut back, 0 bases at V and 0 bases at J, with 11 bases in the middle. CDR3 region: CASSLEPIPTTNEKLFF. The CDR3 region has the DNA TGTGCCAGCAGCTTAGAACCAATCCCTACAACTAATGAAAAACTGTTTTTT.

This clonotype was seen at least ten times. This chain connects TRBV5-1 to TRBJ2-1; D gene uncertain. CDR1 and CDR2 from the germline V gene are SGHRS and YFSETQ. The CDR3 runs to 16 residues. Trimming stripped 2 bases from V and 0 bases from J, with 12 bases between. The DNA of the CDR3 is TGCGCCAGCAGCTTTTTCCTCCTAGGCTCCTACAATGAGCAGTTCTTC. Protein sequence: CASSFFLLGSYNEQFF.

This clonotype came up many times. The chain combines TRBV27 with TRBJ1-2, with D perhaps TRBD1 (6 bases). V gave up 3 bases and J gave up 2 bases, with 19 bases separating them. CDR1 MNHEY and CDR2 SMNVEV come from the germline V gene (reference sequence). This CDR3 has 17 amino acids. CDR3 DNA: TGTGCCAGCAGTTTCATACGTCAGGGGAGTTTGAACTATGGCTACACCTTC. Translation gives CASSFIRQGSLNYGYTF.